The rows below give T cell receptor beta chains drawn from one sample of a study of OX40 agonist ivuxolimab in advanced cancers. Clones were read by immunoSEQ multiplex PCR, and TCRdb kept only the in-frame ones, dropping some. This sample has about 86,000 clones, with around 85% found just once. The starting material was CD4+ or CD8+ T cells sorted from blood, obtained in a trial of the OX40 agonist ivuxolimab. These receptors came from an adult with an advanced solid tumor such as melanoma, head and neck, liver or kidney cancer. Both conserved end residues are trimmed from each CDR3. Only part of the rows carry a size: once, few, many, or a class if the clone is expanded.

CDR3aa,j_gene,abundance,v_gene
ASSLSGEGRLYT,TRBJ1-2,.,TRBV28
ASRLNGQDNEKLF,TRBJ1-4,.,TRBV7-2
ASSRSGSVTNEKLF,TRBJ1-4,once,TRBV5-1
ASSQGQGTNEQY,TRBJ2-7,.,TRBV18
ASSPQGNTEAF,TRBJ1-1,.,TRBV19
ASSTDRDVDTQY,TRBJ2-3,few,TRBV19
ASSLVYTGELF,TRBJ2-2,.,TRBV5-4
ASSITGRGNSPLH,TRBJ1-6,.,TRBV19
ASSDQGGNSPLH,TRBJ1-6,once,TRBV2
ATSTWGGGMADTQY,TRBJ2-3,.,TRBV15
ASSLGRTAGEQY,TRBJ2-7,few,TRBV5-1
ASSFPTVRNTEAF,TRBJ1-1,.,TRBV28
ASGGTADLRGQY,TRBJ2-7,.,TRBV7-2
AISPEGGETQY,TRBJ2-5,.,TRBV10-3
AWSALTSPRETQY,TRBJ2-5,.,TRBV30
ASSLSQGGETQY,TRBJ2-5,.,TRBV6-1
AISEDTTKAF,TRBJ1-1,.,TRBV10-3
ASSYARDNQPQH,TRBJ1-5,.,TRBV6-5
AIKSDGRANEQF,TRBJ2-1,.,TRBV10-3
ASSPRAGINEQF,TRBJ2-1,.,TRBV10-1
ASSLGAVRFDEQF,TRBJ2-1,once,TRBV7-8
ASSSEKINEQF,TRBJ2-1,.,TRBV6-6
ASSLIKAPHNEQF,TRBJ2-1,.,TRBV5-6
ASSLVFAGPTGGYT,TRBJ1-2,.,TRBV5-1
ASTTTRAGGPPRSYEQY,TRBJ2-7,.,TRBV28
ASSQEIGGAVGGPLNSDEQF,TRBJ2-1,.,TRBV4-1
ASSVGVSETNSPLH,TRBJ1-6,.,TRBV9
ASSDPGTANYGYT,TRBJ1-2,.,TRBV25-1
ASSIQGADTQY,TRBJ2-3,.,TRBV19